The present T cell receptor (beta chain) was sequenced within a study of early T cells in non-severe SARS-CoV-2 infection. On the study more broadly: Sequencing was performed on bulk RNA from unsorted whole blood, leaving chains unpaired.

Individual cDNA molecules were tagged with unique molecular identifiers. TCRdb passed the 5' RACE reads through MiXCR, listing each CDR3 protein once. Counted here are 85,000 to 100,000 distinct CDR3 sequences, under 15% occurring once; the ten biggest clones make up about 2.1%. From germline, CDR1 is LGHNA and CDR2 YSLEER. V was pared by 1 base and J by 6 bases, with 2 bases of the junction left unmatched. The CDR3 covers 14 residues. Points from the study as a whole: Sequences matched to VDJdb favored anti-spike CD8 responses, while private and CD4 specificities were missed.

In the case of this clonotype: What it binds is unknown.

This receptor was taken from an adult who was a healthcare worker with PCR-confirmed SARS-CoV-2 infection or an uninfected control (not recorded which). The rearrangement uses TRBV4-3 and TRBJ2-2, with 7 bases fitting TRBD1. What was sequenced was whole blood. The CDR3 protein is CASSQGQGSGELFF. CDR3 nucleotides: TGCGCCAGCAGCCAAGGACAGGGTTCCGGGGAGCTGTTTTTT.